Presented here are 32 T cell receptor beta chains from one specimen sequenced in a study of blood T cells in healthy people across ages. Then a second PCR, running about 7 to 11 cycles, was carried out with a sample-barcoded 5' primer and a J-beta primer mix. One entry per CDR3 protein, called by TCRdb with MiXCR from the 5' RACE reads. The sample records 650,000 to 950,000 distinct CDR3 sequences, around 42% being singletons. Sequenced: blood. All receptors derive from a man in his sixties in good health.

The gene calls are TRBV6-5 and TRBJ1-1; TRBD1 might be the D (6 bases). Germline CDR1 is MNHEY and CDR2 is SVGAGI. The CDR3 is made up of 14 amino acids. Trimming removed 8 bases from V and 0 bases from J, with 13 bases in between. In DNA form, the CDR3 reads TGTGCCAGCGTCCGGGACACTATGAACACTGAAGCTTTCTTT. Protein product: CASVRDTMNTEAFF.

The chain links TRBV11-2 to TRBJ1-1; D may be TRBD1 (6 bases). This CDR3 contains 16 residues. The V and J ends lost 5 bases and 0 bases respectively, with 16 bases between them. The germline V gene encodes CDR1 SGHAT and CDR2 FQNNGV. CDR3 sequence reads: CASSRRGRGLNTEAFF. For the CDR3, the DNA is TGTGCCAGCAGCCGGCGGGGGCGGGGGTTGAACACTGAAGCTTTCTTT. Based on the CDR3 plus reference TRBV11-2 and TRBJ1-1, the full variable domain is EAGVAQSPRYKIIEKRQSVAFWCNPISGHATLYWYQQILGQGPKLLIQFQNNGVVDDSQLPKDRFSAERLKGVDSTLKIQPAKLEDSAVYLCASSRRGRGLNTEAFFGQGTRLTVV.

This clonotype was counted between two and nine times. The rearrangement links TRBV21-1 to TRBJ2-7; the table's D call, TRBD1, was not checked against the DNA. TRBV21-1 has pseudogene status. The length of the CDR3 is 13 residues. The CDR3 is CASKGTTYYEQYF. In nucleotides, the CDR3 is TGTGCCAGCAAAGGGACAACCTACTACGAGCAGTACTTC.

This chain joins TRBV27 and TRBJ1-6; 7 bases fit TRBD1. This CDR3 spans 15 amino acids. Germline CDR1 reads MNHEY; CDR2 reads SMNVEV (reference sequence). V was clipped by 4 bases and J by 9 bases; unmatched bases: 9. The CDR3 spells CASSSGQVIGSPLHF. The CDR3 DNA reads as TGTGCCAGCAGTTCCGGACAGGTTATTGGTTCACCCCTCCACTTT.

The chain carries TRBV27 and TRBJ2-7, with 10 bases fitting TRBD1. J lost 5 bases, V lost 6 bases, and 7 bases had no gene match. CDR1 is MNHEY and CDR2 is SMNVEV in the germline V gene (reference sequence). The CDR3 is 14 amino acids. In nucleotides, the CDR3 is TGTGCCAGCAGCCACTGGGACAGGGGCCACGAGCAGTACTTC. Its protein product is CASSHWDRGHEQYF.

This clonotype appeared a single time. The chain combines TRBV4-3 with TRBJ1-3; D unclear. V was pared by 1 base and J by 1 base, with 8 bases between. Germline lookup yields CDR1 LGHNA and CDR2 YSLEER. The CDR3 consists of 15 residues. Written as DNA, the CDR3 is TGCGCCAGCAGCCAAGGAAGAGGATCTGGAAACACCATATATTTT. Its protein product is CASSQGRGSGNTIYF.

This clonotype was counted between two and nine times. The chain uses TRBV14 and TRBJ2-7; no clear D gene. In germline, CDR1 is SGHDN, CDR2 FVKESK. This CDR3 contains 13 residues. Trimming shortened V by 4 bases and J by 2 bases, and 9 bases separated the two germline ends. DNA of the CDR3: TGTGCCAGCAGCCGTGGTCCTACCTACGAGCAGTACTTC. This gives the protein CASSRGPTYEQYF.

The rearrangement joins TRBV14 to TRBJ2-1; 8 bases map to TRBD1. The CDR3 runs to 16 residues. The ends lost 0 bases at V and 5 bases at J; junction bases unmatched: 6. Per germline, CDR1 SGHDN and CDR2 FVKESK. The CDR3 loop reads CASSQDWTGRNNEQFF. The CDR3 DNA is TGTGCCAGCAGCCAAGACTGGACAGGGAGAAACAATGAGCAGTTCTTC.

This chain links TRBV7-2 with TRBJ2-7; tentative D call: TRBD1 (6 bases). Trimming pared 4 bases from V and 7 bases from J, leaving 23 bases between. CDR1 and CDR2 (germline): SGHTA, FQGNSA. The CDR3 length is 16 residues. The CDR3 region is CASSSSGTTAYNEQYF. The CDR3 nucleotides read TGTGCCAGCAGCTCGTCCGGGACAACCGCCTACAATGAGCAGTACTTC.

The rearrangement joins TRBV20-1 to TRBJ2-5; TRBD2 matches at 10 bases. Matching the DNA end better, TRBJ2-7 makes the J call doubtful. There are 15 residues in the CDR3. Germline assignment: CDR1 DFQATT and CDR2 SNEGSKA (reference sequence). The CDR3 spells CSARVPGTSVYEQYF. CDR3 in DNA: TGCAGTGCTAGAGTCCCCGGGACTAGCGTTTACGAGCAGTACTTC.

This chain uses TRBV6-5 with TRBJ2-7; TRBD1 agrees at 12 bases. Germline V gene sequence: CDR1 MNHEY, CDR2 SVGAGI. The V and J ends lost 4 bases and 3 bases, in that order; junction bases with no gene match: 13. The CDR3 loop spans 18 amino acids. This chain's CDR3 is CASSSQRGQGAVYYEQYF. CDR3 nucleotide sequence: TGTGCCAGCAGTTCCCAGAGGGGACAGGGGGCGGTTTACTACGAGCAGTACTTC.

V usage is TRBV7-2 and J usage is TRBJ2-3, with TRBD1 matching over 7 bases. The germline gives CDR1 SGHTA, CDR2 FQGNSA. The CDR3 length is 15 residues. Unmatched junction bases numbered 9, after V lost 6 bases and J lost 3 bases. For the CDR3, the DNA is TGTGCCAGCAGAAAAGGGTCAGGGGGTACAGATACGCAGTATTTT. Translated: CASRKGSGGTDTQYF.

The CDR3, as DNA: TGCAGCGTTGTCCCGACCGGCGGGGGTAGTGAGACCCAGTACTTC. This encodes CSVVPTGGGSETQYF. The V and J genes are TRBV29-1 and TRBJ2-5; 7 bases line up with TRBD2. The CDR3 length is 15 residues. V lost 4 bases and J lost 5; bases outside the gene matches: 13. Germline V CDR1 and CDR2: SQVTM, ANQGSEA. The whole variable domain, filled in from reference TRBV29-1 and TRBJ2-5, reads SAVISQKPSRDICQRGTSLTIQCQVDSQVTMMFWYRQQPGQSLTLIATANQGSEATYESGFVIDKFPISRPNLTFSTLTVSNMSPEDSSIYLCSVVPTGGGSETQYFGPGTRLLVL.

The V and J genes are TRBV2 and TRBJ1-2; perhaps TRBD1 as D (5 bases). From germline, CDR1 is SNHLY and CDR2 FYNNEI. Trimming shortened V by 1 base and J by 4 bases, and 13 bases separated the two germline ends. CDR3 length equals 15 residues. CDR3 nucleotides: TGTGCCAGCAGTGAAGTACAGTGGGACTTCTATGGCTACACCTTC. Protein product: CASSEVQWDFYGYTF.

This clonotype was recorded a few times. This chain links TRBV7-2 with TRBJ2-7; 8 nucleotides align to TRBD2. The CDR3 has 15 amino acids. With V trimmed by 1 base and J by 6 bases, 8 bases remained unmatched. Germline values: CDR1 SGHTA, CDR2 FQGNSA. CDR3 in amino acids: CASSLVWSGGGEQYF. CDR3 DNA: TGTGCCAGCAGCTTAGTTTGGAGCGGGGGTGGCGAGCAGTACTTC.

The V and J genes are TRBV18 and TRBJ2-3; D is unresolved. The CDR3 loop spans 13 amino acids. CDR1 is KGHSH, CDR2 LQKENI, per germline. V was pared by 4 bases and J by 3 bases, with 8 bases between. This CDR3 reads CASSRSPTDTQYF. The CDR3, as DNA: TGTGCCAGCTCACGCAGTCCTACAGATACGCAGTATTTT.

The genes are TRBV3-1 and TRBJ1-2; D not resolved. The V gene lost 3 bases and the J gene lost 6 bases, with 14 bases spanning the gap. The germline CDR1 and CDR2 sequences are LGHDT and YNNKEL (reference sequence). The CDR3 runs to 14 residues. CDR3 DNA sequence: TGTGCCAGCAGCCATCTCGATAGGGCGGATGGCTACACCTTC. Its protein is CASSHLDRADGYTF.

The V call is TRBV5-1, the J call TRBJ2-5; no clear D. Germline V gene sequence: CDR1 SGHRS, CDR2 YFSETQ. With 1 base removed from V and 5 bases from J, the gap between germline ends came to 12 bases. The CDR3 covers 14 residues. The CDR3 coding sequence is TGCGCCAGCAGCTTGTATAGAGGCCGGGAGACCCAGTACTTC. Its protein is CASSLYRGRETQYF.

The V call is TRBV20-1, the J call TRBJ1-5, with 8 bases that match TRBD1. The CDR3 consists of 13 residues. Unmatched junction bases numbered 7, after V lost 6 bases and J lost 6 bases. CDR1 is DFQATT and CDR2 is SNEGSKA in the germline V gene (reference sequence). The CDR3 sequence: CSAIDRGAQPQHF. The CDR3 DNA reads TGCAGTGCAATAGACAGGGGAGCTCAGCCCCAGCATTTT.

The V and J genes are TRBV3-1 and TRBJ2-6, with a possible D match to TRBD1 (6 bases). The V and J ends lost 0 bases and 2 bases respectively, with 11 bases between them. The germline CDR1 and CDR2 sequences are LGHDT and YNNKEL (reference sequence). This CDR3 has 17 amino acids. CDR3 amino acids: CASSQDWTETGANVLTF. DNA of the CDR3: TGTGCCAGCAGCCAAGATTGGACAGAGACTGGGGCCAACGTCCTGACTTTC.

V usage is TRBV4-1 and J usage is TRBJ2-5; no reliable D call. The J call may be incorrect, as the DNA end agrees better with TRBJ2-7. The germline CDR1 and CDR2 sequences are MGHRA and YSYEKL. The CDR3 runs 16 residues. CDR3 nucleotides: TGCGCCAGCAGCCAAGATCATACGGGTCCTGCCTACGAGCAGTACTTC. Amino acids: CASSQDHTGPAYEQYF.

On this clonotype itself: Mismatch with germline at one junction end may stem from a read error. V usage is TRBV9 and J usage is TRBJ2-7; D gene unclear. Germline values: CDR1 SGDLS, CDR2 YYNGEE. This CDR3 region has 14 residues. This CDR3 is CASSLQMTGYEQYF. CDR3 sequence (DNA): TGTGCCAGCAGCTTACAAATGACGGGCTACGAACAGTACTTC.

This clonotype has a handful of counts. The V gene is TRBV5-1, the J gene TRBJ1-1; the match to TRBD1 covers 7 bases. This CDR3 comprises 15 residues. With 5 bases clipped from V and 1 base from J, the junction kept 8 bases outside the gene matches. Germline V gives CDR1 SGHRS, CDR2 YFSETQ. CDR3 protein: CASRSEGAANTEAFF. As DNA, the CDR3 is TGCGCCAGCAGAAGCGAGGGGGCAGCGAACACTGAAGCTTTCTTT.

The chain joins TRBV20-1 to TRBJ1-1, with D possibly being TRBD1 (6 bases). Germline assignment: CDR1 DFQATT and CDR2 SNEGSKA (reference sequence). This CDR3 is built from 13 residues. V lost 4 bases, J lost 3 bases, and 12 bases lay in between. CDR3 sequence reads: CSAKDSSDTEAFF. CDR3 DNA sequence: TGCAGTGCTAAGGACAGCTCTGACACTGAAGCTTTCTTT.

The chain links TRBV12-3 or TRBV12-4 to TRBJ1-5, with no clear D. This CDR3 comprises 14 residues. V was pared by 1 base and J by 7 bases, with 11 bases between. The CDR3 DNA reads TGTGCCAGCAGTTTAGGGGCGCCGCCCCAGCCCCAGCATTTT. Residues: CASSLGAPPQPQHF.

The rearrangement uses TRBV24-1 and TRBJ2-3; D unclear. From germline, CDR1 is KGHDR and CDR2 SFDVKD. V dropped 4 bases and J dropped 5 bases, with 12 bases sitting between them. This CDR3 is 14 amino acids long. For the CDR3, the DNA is TGTGCCACCAGTGACCCCCGACGGGTAGATACGCAGTATTTT. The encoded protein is CATSDPRRVDTQYF.

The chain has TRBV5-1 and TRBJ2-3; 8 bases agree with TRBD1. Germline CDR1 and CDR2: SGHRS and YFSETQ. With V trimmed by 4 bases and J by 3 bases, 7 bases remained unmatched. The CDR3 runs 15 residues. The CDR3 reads CASSATGDATDTQYF. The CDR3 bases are TGCGCCAGCAGCGCGACAGGGGATGCGACAGATACGCAGTATTTT.

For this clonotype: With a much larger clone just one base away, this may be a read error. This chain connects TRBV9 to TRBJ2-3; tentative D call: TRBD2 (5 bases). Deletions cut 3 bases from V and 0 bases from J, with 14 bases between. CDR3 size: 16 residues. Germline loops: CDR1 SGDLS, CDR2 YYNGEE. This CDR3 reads CASSAHAERSTDTQYF. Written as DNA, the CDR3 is TGTGCCAGCAGCGCCCACGCCGAGCGGAGCACAGATACGCAGTATTTT.

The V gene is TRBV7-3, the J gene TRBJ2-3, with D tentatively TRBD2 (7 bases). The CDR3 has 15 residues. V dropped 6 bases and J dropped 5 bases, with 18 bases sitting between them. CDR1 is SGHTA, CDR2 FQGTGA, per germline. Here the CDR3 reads CASSPRGGAIDTQYF. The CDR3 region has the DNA TGTGCCAGCAGTCCGAGGGGGGGGGCCATAGATACGCAGTATTTT.

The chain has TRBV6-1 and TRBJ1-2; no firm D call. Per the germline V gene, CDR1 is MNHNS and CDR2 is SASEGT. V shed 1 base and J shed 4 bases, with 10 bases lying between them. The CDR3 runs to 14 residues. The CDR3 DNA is TGTGCCAGCAGTGAAGAAGGAGAATTCTATGGCTACACCTTC. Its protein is CASSEEGEFYGYTF.

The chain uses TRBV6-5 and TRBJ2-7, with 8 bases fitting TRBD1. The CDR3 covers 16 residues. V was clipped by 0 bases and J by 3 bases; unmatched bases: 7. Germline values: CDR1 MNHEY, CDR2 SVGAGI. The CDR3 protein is CASSYSARTGRYEQYF. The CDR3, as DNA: TGTGCCAGCAGTTACTCGGCAAGGACAGGGCGCTACGAGCAGTACTTC.

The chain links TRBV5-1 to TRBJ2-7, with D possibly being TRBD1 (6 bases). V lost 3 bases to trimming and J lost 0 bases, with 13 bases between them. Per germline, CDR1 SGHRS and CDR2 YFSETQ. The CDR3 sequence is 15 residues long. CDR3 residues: CASSSGTTTSYEQYF. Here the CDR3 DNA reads TGCGCCAGCAGCTCGGGGACAACCACCTCCTACGAGCAGTACTTC.